The clone carrying this T cell receptor (beta chain) was found a few times. Antigen specificity is unknown. This sample is part of a study of CD8 T cells in ankylosing spondylitis. MiXCR, run by TCRdb on the 5' RACE reads, gives a single entry per CDR3 protein. The table records about 240,000 distinct CDR3 sequences, 8% to 9.5% of them present only once. The CDR3 is 14 amino acids. V shed 1 base and J shed 9 bases, with 13 bases lying between them. CDR1 is MGHRA and CDR2 is YSYEKL in the germline V gene. Study outcomes and limitations: As reported, disease-linked clones showed significant enrichment in matched ankylosing spondylitis synovial fluid.

This chain uses TRBV4-1 with TRBJ2-1; either TRBD1 or TRBD2 may supply D (5 bases each). This clonotype was obtained from a male donor with ankylosing spondylitis or in good health (not recorded which). Sequencing was done on a sample of blood, either unsorted or a sorted T cell fraction (not recorded which). The CDR3 nucleotides are TGCGCCAGCAGCCAAGGCCCAGGGAGAGTTGAGCAGTTCTTC. Translation gives CASSQGPGRVEQFF.